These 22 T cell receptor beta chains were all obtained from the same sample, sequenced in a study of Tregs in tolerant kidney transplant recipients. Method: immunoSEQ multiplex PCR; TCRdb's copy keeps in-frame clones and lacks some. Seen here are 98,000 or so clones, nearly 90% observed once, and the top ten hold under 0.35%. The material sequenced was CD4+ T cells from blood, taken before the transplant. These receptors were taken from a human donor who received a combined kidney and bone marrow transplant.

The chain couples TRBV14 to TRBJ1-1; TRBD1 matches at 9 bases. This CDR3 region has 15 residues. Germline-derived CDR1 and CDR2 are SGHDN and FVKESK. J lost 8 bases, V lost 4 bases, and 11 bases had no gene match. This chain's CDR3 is CASSLMGDRGKEAFF. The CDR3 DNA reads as TGTGCCAGCAGCCTAATGGGAGACAGGGGGAAGGAAGCTTTCTTT.

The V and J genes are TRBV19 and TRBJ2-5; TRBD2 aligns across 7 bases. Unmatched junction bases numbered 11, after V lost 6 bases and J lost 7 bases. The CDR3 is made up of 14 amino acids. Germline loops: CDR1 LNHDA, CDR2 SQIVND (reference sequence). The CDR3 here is CASRGAGEAGTQYF. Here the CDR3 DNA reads TGTGCCAGTAGAGGCGCGGGAGAGGCTGGGACCCAGTACTTC. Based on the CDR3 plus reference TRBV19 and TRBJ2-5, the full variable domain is DGGITQSPKYLFRKEGQNVTLSCEQNLNHDAMYWYRQDPGQGLRLIYYSQIVNDFQKGDIAEGYSVSREKKESFPLTVTSAQKNPTAFYLCASRGAGEAGTQYFGPGTRLLVL.

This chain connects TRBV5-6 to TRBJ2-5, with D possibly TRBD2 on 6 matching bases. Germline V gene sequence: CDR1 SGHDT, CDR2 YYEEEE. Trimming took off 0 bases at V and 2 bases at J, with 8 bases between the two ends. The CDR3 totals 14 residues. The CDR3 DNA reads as TGTGCCAGCAGCTTGGGACTAGTTCAAGAGACCCAGTACTTC. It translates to CASSLGLVQETQYF. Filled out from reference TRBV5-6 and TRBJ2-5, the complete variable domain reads DAGVTQSPTHLIKTRGQQVTLRCSPKSGHDTVSWYQQALGQGPQFIFQYYEEEERQRGNFPDRFSGHQFPNYSSELNVNALLLGDSALYLCASSLGLVQETQYFGPGTRLLVL.

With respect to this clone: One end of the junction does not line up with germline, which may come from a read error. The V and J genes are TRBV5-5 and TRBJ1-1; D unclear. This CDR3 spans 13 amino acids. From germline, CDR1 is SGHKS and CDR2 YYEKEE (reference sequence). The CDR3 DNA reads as TGTGCCAGCAGTTTGGCGGTGAACACTGAAGCTTTCTTT. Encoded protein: CASSLAVNTEAFF.

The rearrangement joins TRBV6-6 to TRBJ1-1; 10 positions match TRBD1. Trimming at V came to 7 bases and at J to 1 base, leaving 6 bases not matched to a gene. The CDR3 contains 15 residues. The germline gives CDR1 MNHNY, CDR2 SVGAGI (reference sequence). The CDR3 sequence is CASTPRDRGNTEAFF. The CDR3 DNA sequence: TGTGCCAGCACCCCAAGGGACAGGGGGAACACTGAAGCTTTCTTT.

CDR3: CASSSPGLAGGETQYF. CDR3 DNA sequence: TGTGCCAGCAGTTCTCCGGGACTAGCGGGAGGGGAGACCCAGTACTTC. The V and J genes are TRBV6-6 and TRBJ2-5, with 16 bases matching TRBD2. J lost 5 bases, V lost 4 bases, and 4 bases had no gene match. The CDR3 runs 16 residues. From germline, CDR1 is MNHNY and CDR2 SVGAGI (reference sequence).

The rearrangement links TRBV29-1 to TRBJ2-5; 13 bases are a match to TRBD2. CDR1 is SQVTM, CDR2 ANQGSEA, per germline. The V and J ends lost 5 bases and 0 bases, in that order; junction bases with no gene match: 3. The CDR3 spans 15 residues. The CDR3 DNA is TGCAGCGTTTTTGGACTAGCGGGAGACCAAGAGACCCAGTACTTC. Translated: CSVFGLAGDQETQYF.

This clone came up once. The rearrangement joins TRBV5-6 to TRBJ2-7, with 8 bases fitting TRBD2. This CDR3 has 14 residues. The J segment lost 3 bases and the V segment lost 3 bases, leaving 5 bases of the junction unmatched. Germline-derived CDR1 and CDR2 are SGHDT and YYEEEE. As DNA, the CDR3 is TGTGCCAGCAGCTGGGCGCGGGGGGTCTACGAGCAGTACTTC. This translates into CASSWARGVYEQYF.

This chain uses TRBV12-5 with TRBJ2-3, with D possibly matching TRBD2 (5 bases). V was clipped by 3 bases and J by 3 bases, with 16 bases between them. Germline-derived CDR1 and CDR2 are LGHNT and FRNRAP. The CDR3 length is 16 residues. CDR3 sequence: CASGLYPSSLTDTQYF. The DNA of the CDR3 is TGTGCTAGTGGTTTATACCCGTCTAGCCTGACAGATACGCAGTATTTT.

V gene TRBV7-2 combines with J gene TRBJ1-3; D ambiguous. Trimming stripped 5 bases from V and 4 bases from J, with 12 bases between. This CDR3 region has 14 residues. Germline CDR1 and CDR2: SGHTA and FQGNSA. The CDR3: CASSLNMAGNTIYF. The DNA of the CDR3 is TGTGCCAGCAGCCTGAACATGGCCGGAAACACCATATATTTT.

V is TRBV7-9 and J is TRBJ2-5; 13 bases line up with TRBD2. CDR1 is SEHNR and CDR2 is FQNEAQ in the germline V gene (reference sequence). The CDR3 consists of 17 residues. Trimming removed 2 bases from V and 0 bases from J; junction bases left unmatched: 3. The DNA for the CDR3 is TGTGCCAGCAGCTTACGGGGACTAGCGGGACACCAAGAGACCCAGTACTTC. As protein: CASSLRGLAGHQETQYF. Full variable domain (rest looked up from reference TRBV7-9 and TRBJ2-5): DTGVSQNPRHKITKRGQNVTFRCDPISEHNRLYWYRQTLGQGPEFLTYFQNEAQLEKSRLLSDRFSAERPKGSFSTLEIQRTEQGDSAMYLCASSLRGLAGHQETQYFGPGTRLLVL.

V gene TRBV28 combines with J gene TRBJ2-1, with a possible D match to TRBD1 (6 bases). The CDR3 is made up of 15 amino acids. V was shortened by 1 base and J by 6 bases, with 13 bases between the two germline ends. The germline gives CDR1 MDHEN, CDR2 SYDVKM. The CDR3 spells CASSLLAGDGNEQFF. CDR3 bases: TGTGCCAGCAGTTTATTAGCAGGGGATGGCAATGAGCAGTTCTTC.

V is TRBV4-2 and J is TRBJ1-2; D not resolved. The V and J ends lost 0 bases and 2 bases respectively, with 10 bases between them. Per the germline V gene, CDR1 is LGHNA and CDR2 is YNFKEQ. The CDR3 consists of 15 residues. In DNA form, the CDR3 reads TGTGCCAGCAGCCAAGATTGGACGGGGAACTATGGCTACACCTTC. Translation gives CASSQDWTGNYGYTF.

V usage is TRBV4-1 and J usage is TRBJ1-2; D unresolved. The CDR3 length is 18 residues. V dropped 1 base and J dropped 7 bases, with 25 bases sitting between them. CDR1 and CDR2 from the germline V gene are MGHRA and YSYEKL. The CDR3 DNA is TGCGCCAGCAGCCAAGGCTTAATTGCCCCGGGTCCACGCGTTGGCTACACCTTC. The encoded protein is CASSQGLIAPGPRVGYTF.

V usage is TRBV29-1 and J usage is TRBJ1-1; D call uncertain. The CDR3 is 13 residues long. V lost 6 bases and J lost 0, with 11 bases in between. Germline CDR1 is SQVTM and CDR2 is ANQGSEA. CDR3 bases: TGCAGCGTCGCCCGGACTGTGAACACTGAAGCTTTCTTT. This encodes CSVARTVNTEAFF.

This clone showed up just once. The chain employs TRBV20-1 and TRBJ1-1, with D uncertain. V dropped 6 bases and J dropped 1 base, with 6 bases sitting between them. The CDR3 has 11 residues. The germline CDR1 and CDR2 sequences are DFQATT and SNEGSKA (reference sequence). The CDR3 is CSAEKNTEAFF. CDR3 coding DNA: TGCAGTGCCGAGAAGAACACTGAAGCTTTCTTT.

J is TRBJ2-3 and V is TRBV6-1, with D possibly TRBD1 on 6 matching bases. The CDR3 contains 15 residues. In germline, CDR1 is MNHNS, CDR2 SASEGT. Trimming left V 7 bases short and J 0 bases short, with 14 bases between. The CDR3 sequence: CASNPTGRSTDTQYF. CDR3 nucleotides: TGTGCCAGCAACCCGACAGGCCGTAGCACAGATACGCAGTATTTT.

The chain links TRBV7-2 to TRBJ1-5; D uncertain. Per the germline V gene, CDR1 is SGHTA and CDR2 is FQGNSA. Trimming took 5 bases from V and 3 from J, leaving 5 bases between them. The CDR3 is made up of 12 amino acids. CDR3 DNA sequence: TGTGCCAGCAGCACTAACAATCAGCCCCAGCATTTT. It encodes CASSTNNQPQHF.

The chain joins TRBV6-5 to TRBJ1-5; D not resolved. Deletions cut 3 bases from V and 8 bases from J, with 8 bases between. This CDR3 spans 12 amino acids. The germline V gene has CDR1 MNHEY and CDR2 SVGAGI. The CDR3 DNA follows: TGTGCCAGCAGTTATATTGGAGAGCCCCAGCATTTT. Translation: CASSYIGEPQHF.

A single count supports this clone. CDR3 nucleotide sequence: TGTGCCAGCAACCCCGGGACAGCATCTTTCCAGCAGTTCTTC. Its translation is CASNPGTASFQQFF. The chain recombines TRBV6-1 with TRBJ2-1; 7 bases map to TRBD1. CDR1 is MNHNS and CDR2 is SASEGT in the germline V gene. This CDR3 region has 14 residues. Trimming took 7 bases from V and 11 from J; bases not matched to a gene: 14.

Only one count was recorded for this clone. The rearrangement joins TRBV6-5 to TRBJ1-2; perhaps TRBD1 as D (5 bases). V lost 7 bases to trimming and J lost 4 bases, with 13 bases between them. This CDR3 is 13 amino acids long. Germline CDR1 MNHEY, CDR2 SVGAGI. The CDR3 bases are TGTGCCAGCACTTCTTGGACATCCTATGGCTACACCTTC. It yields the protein CASTSWTSYGYTF.

CDR3 in DNA: TGTGCCAGCAGCATAAGGACTAGCGGAACCAATGAGCAGTTCTTC. This encodes CASSIRTSGTNEQFF. This chain links TRBV7-8 with TRBJ2-1; 10 bases agree with TRBD2. CDR3 length equals 15 residues. V shed 5 bases and J 6 bases; nucleotides not matched to a gene: 7. The V gene's germline CDR1 is SGHVS and CDR2 FQNEAQ. Drawing the rest from reference TRBV7-8 and TRBJ2-1, the complete variable domain is GAGVSQSPRYKVAKRGQDVALRCDPISGHVSLFWYQQALGQGPEFLTYFQNEAQLDKSGLPSDRFFAERPEGSVSTLKIQRTQQEDSAVYLCASSIRTSGTNEQFFGPGTRLTVL.